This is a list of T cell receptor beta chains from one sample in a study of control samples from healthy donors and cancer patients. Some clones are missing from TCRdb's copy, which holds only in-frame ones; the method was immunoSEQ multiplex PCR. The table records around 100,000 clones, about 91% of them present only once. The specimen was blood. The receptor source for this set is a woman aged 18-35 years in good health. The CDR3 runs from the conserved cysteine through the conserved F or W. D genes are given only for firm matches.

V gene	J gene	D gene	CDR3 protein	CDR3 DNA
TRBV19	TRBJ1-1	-	CASSIFTSKDTEAFF	TGTGCCAGTAGTATATTTACGTCTAAGGACACTGAAGCTTTCTTT
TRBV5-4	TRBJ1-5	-	CASSLGGSGQPQHF	TGTGCCAGCAGCTTGGGGGGTTCTGGGCAGCCCCAGCATTTT
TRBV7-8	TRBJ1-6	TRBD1	CASSREQGAWSPLHF	TGTGCCAGCAGCAGAGAACAGGGGGCATGGTCACCCCTCCACTTT
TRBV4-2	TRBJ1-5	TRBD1	CASSQVTGGRNQPQHF	TGTGCCAGCAGCCAAGTCACAGGGGGGCGCAATCAGCCCCAGCATTTT
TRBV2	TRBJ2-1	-	CASSGRVWNEQFF	TGTGCCAGCAGTGGTCGGGTCTGGAATGAGCAGTTCTTC
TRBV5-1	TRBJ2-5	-	CASTSGRQETQYF	TGCGCCAGCACGTCAGGGCGACAAGAGACCCAGTACTTC
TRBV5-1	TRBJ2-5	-	CASSPGTLKETQYF	TGCGCCAGCAGCCCAGGGACTTTAAAAGAGACCCAGTACTTC
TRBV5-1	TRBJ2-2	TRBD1	CASSLQGAGGELFF	TGCGCCAGCAGCTTACAGGGGGCCGGCGGGGAGCTGTTTTTT
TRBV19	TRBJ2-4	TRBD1	CASSPNRGGKNIQYF	TGTGCCAGTAGTCCCAACAGGGGCGGCAAAAACATTCAGTACTTC
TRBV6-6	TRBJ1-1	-	CASNPSGTTEAFF	TGTGCCAGCAATCCCTCAGGGACCACTGAAGCTTTCTTT